Below, 20 T cell receptor beta chains from the same sample are listed, as sequenced in a study of regulatory T cells in long-lasting Graves disease. Libraries of TCR beta came from iRepertoire HTBI primers plus Arm-PCR of CDR3 regions. TCRdb called the multiplex PCR reads again in MiXCR, with one record for every CDR3 protein. The data contain fewer than 350,000 distinct CDR3 sequences, 15% to 20% of them singletons. The time point was: newly diagnosed GD, antithyroid drugs for less than 3 months. Following extraction of RNA from PBMCs, that RNA was used to make the TCR library. The material was peripheral blood mononuclear cells (PBMCs), obtained at new diagnosis, from a patient treated with antithyroid drugs. These receptors originate from a female donor with Graves disease.

With regard to this clonotype: The germline gene is not matched at one end of the junction; a read error may be the cause. The chain couples TRBV20-1 to TRBJ2-3; weak D call: TRBD1 (7 bases). In germline, CDR1 is DFQATT, CDR2 SNEGSKA (reference sequence). This CDR3 has 13 amino acids. Here the CDR3 DNA reads TGCAGTGCCCGAACCTCAGGGGGAGGAATAACTTTCTTT. Translated: CSARTSGGGITFF.

This clonotype has ten or more counts. A read error may produce the germline difference seen at one junction end. The chain combines TRBV12-3 or TRBV12-4 with TRBJ2-7; 12 nucleotides align to TRBD1. The CDR3 length is 13 residues. CDR3 residues: CASSSGTGGFWDF. The CDR3 DNA is TGTGCCAGCAGTTCTGGGACAGGGGGCTTTTGGGACTTC.

The sample holds many counts of this clonotype. The chain has TRBV7-2 and TRBJ2-4; D gene unclear. The germline V gene encodes CDR1 SGHTA and CDR2 FQGNSA. CDR3 length: 12 residues. Deletions cut 5 bases from V and 8 bases from J, with 10 bases between. The CDR3 spells CASSTTKDIQYF. DNA for the CDR3: TGTGCCAGCAGCACTACTAAAGACATTCAGTACTTC.

This clonotype was detected only a few times. The chain links TRBV5-1 to TRBJ2-7; 12 bases are shared with TRBD2. Germline V CDR1 and CDR2: SGHRS, YFSETQ. The CDR3 extends over 17 amino acids. With 4 bases clipped from V and 3 bases from J, the junction kept 11 bases outside the gene matches. Here the CDR3 DNA reads TGCGCCAGCAGCCAGAGCCTTACTAGCGGGGGGATCTACGAGCAGTACTTC. It translates to CASSQSLTSGGIYEQYF.

The CDR3 region is CASRLTSLGAGYSPLHF. The CDR3 DNA reads as TGTGCCAGCAGGCTTACCAGCTTAGGGGCGGGGTATTCACCCCTCCACTTT. This chain joins TRBV3-1 and TRBJ1-6, with D possibly being TRBD1 (5 bases). The CDR3 runs 17 residues. Germline values: CDR1 LGHDT, CDR2 YNNKEL (reference sequence). V was clipped by 6 bases and J by 8 bases, with 23 bases between them.

Ten or more counts support this clonotype. This chain connects TRBV19 to TRBJ2-3; no reliable D call. The CDR3 contains 14 residues. V shed 3 bases and J shed 0 bases, with 7 bases lying between them. In germline, CDR1 is LNHDA, CDR2 SQIVND (reference sequence). The CDR3 DNA reads as TGTGCCAGTAGTATTGTGGCTAGCACAGATACGCAGTATTTT. This encodes CASSIVASTDTQYF.

Turning to this clonotype: A far larger clone is only one base removed, so a read error is likely. The conserved phenylalanine or tryptophan normally closing the CDR3 is absent here, so this likely arose from a read error. The V and J genes are TRBV6-2 or TRBV6-3 and TRBJ1-2, with D unclear. The CDR3 spans 18 residues. With 2 bases removed from V and 1 base from J, the gap between germline ends came to 20 bases. CDR1 is MNHEY and CDR2 is SVGEGT in the germline V gene. In nucleotides, the CDR3 is TGTGCCAGCAGTTACGGGTTGGCGCCAGCCGGGCGTAACTATGGCTACACCCTC. The encoded protein is CASSYGLAPAGRNYGYTL.

Concerning this clonotype: This probably arose from a read error, given a far larger clone one base away. The V gene is TRBV20-1, the J gene TRBJ2-1, with 11 positions matching TRBD2. J was trimmed by 10 bases and V by 6 bases; bases with no gene match: 14. CDR1 and CDR2 from the germline V gene are DFQATT and SNEGSKA (reference sequence). The CDR3 covers 15 residues. CDR3 amino acids: CSATTSGRGGDEQFF. DNA of the CDR3: TGCAGTGCCACCACTAGCGGGAGAGGGGGGGACGAGCAGTTCTTC.

V usage is TRBV20-1 and J usage is TRBJ2-1, with 12 nucleotides matching TRBD2. V lost 6 bases and J lost 0; bases outside the gene matches: 15. From germline, CDR1 is DFQATT and CDR2 SNEGSKA (reference sequence). The CDR3 has 19 amino acids. CDR3 DNA: TGCAGTGCACACCCACCGGGACTAGCGGGCCGTAGCTCCTACAATGAGCAGTTCTTC. Its protein product is CSAHPPGLAGRSSYNEQFF.

This clonotype has a count of ten or more. J is TRBJ1-3 and V is TRBV6-1, with 7 positions matching TRBD1. The junction had 6 bases not matched to a gene; V was cut back by 8 bases and J by 2 bases. The CDR3 consists of 14 residues. CDR1 and CDR2 (germline): MNHNS, SASEGT. The CDR3 protein is CASSRDRAGNTIYF. CDR3 nucleotide sequence: TGTGCCAGCTCTAGAGACAGGGCTGGAAACACCATATATTTT.

This clonotype has ten or more counts. This chain's CDR3 is CASRGPSYEQYF. The CDR3 bases are TGTGCCAGCAGGGGACCATCATACGAGCAGTACTTC. The rearrangement uses TRBV12-3 or TRBV12-4 and TRBJ2-7; tentatively, D is TRBD1 or TRBD2 (5 bases each). V shed 6 bases and J shed 4 bases, with 10 bases lying between them. This CDR3 region has 12 residues.

Note on this clonotype: At one boundary the junction diverges from the germline segment, which might be a read error. The genes are TRBV3-1 and TRBJ1-1; perhaps TRBD1 as D (5 bases). CDR3 size: 13 residues. Germline CDR1 is LGHDT and CDR2 is YNNKEL (reference sequence). CDR3 sequence (DNA): TGTGTCAGCAGCCAGGGTATGAACACTGAAGCTTTCTTT. Translation gives CVSSQGMNTEAFF.

This clonotype was seen repeatedly, ten times or more. The chain is built from TRBV12-3 or TRBV12-4 and TRBJ1-5; D unclear. CDR3 length: 15 amino acids. Trimming pared 7 bases from V and 1 base from J, leaving 14 bases between. The CDR3 sequence: CASNRGLQSNQPQHF. The CDR3 coding sequence is TGTGCCAGCAACCGAGGGCTTCAGAGCAATCAGCCCCAGCATTTT.

As regards this clonotype: One base away lies a much larger clone, so this may be a sequencing read error. This sequence joins TRBV18 and TRBJ2-5; 12 nucleotides agree with TRBD1. TRBJ2-1 explains the end of the DNA better; the J call may be wrong. This CDR3 spans 15 amino acids. Germline CDR1 and CDR2: KGHSH and LQKENI. CDR3 in DNA: TGTGCCAGCTTACGGGACAGGGGGCCTGACAATGAGCAGTTCTTC. The encoded protein is CASLRDRGPDNEQFF.

This clonotype occurred many times. The chain combines TRBV12-3 or TRBV12-4 with TRBJ1-2; D is undetermined. The CDR3 loop spans 13 amino acids. Deletions cut 3 bases from V and 6 bases from J, with 11 bases between. CDR3 DNA: TGTGCCAGCAGTTTCGGGGTCCTAGATGGCTACACCTTC. Its protein is CASSFGVLDGYTF.

In its sample, this clonotype was seen many times. CDR3 DNA: TGTGCCAGCAGTTTATCAACCGGAACCTATGGCTACACCTTC. It yields the protein CASSLSTGTYGYTF. The chain carries TRBV27 and TRBJ1-2, with no clear D. V was trimmed by 0 bases and J by 4 bases, leaving 9 bases between them. Germline V gene lookup returns CDR1 MNHEY and CDR2 SMNVEV (reference sequence). The CDR3 has 14 amino acids.

This clonotype was counted between two and nine times. The CDR3 here is CASSYGTVGNEQFF. CDR3 sequence (DNA): TGTGCCAGCAGTTACGGGACTGTCGGCAATGAGCAGTTCTTC. The rearrangement joins TRBV6-2 or TRBV6-3 to TRBJ2-1; TRBD2 is a possible D gene (6 bases). The CDR3 extends over 14 amino acids. V lost 2 bases and J lost 6, with 11 bases in between. The germline V gene encodes CDR1 MNHEY and CDR2 SVGEGT.

This clonotype was counted at least ten times. This CDR3 reads CASRIQGARGGYTF. The DNA of the CDR3 is TGTGCCAGCAGGATCCAGGGGGCGCGAGGCGGCTACACCTTC. The V and J genes are TRBV12-3 or TRBV12-4 and TRBJ1-2, with 8 bases lining up with TRBD1. CDR3 length equals 14 residues. The J segment lost 8 bases and the V segment lost 6 bases, leaving 11 bases of the junction unmatched.

Of note for this clonotype: Just one base apart from a much larger clone, this may be a read error. V usage is TRBV18 and J usage is TRBJ1-1; tentatively, D is TRBD1 (5 bases). The germline V gene encodes CDR1 KGHSH and CDR2 LQKENI. This CDR3 comprises 16 residues. The CDR3 bases are TGTGCCAGCTCACCCATCCGGGGGACCGCGGACACTGAAGCTTCCTTT. Its protein is CASSPIRGTADTEASF.

Of note for this clonotype: This clone may be a read error of a much larger clone one base away. No conserved phenylalanine or tryptophan is present at the end of the CDR3, so a read error is the likely explanation. The genes are TRBV10-3 and TRBJ2-7; perhaps TRBD1 as D (6 bases). The germline V and J ends were trimmed by 4 bases and 5 bases, with 18 bases remaining between them. CDR1 and CDR2 (germline): ENHRY, SYGVKD. This CDR3 region has 15 residues. The CDR3 DNA is TGTGCCATCAGTGGAGGAAGTCAGGGGAACGACGAGCAGTACCTC. Encoded protein: CAISGGSQGNDEQYL.